The sequence of this TCR beta chain was determined in a study of early T cells in non-severe SARS-CoV-2 infection. Across the whole study: Chains were not paired, and sequencing was done on bulk RNA from unsorted whole blood.

Overall study results and limits: Using VDJdb, the matching emphasized anti-spike CD8 responses while missing private and CD4 specificities.

V lost 8 bases and J lost 7, with 14 bases in between. The CDR3 is made up of 13 amino acids. Germline CDR1 is SGHVS and CDR2 is FQNEAQ. Individual cDNA molecules were tagged with unique molecular identifiers. MiXCR, applied by TCRdb to the 5' RACE reads, yields one record per CDR3 protein. Of tens of thousands of distinct CDR3 sequences in the sample, 12% were seen once. Comments on this clonotype: Its antigen remains unidentified.

This sample comprised whole blood, obtained at baseline. The sequence derives from an adult who was a healthcare worker with PCR-confirmed SARS-CoV-2 infection or an uninfected control (not recorded which). The donor label of this sample is uncertain. The V and J genes are TRBV7-8 and TRBJ1-4; TRBD1 might be the D (5 bases). The CDR3 bases are TGTGCCAGCCTTCAGCAGGGAAGTGAAAAACTGTTTTTT. Translated, it gives CASLQQGSEKLFF.